This is a list of T cell receptor beta chains from one sample in a study of siplizumab effects on memory and regulatory T cells. Libraries were prepared by immunoSEQ multiplex PCR; TCRdb keeps only in-frame clonotypes and omits some of them. The repertoire holds 65,000 to 85,000 clones, with 93% as singletons. Sequencing was done on a sample of CD8+ T cells sorted from blood. These receptors came from a human donor in good health. Each CDR3 is given with its conserved first and last residue. D genes are given only for firm matches.

>NA|TRBV5-4
CASSSTVGYTF
>TRBD2|TRBV4-2
CASSQVTGTRASTDTQYF
>NA|TRBV11-2
CASSFLDGGPQETQYF
>NA|TRBV7-2
CASSAPTGELFF
>NA|TRBV4-1
CASSQDPTAPYTEAFF
>NA|TRBV13
CASSSTMPTDPYSGNTIYF
>NA|TRBV6-1
CASSEGVQVSDYTF
>TRBD2|TRBV2
CASSGLAGGWKETQYF
>NA|TRBV6-1
CASSEETGNTEAFF
>TRBD1|TRBV4-3
CASSQGTGGQETQYF
>TRBD1|TRBV6-1
CASRTGTGTPAQHF
>NA|TRBV5-8
CASNPSAAEETQYF
>NA|TRBV7-9
CASHWMNTEAFF
>NA|TRBV27
CASSPEGGTYEQYF
>NA|TRBV27
CASSFSTGEDTQYF
>TRBD1|TRBV19
CASSIGGTGYGYTF
>TRBD2|TRBV29-1
CSVEPGAQTSGVKNIQYF
>NA|TRBV19
CASSIDTREQFF
>TRBD2|TRBV11-2
CASSLVIAGGVDTQYF
>NA|TRBV19
CASSPLVKSGEKLFF
>NA|TRBV9
CASTSPIGDTQYF
>NA|TRBV29-1
CSGNPGSGEAFF
>TRBD1|TRBV7-9
CASSRPDRDGYTF
>NA|TRBV2
CASSRHPATNEKLFF
>NA|TRBV2
CASKDYYEQFF
>TRBD2|TRBV7-9
CASSLGTSVSGELFF
>TRBD2|TRBV4-1
CASSQDAAGGPHSYEQYF
>NA|TRBV29-1
CSVGEGIRTNEKLFF
>NA|TRBV7-6
CASSLVGEQFF
>TRBD2|TRBV19
CASRGGLAGRQDYNEQFF
>TRBD2|TRBV6-4
CASSEGTSGNAQYF
>NA|TRBV6-5
CASSSAPPGLDTQYF
>NA|TRBV9
CASSVGVNQPQHF
>NA|TRBV4-2
CASSQDHWSAGSELFF
>NA|TRBV5-1
CASSSRTDSYEQYF
>NA|TRBV9
CASSVGGYTEAFF
>NA|TRBV7-3
CASSLKGREAFF
>NA|TRBV10-3
CAISDQREQYF
>NA|TRBV27
CASTRSSGEQYF
>NA|TRBV6-1
CASMIDRSDDEQYF
>NA|TRBV6-5
CASSFDGGYMNTEAFF
>TRBD1|TRBV5-6
CASSPDRVNTEAFF
>NA|TRBV4-1
CASSPMGGYEQYF
>NA|TRBV7-2
CASSLVGPFNSPLHF
>TRBD2|TRBV18
CASSPRTSGGTSTDTQYF
>TRBD1|TRBV5-6
CASSLVGTDLTYGYTF